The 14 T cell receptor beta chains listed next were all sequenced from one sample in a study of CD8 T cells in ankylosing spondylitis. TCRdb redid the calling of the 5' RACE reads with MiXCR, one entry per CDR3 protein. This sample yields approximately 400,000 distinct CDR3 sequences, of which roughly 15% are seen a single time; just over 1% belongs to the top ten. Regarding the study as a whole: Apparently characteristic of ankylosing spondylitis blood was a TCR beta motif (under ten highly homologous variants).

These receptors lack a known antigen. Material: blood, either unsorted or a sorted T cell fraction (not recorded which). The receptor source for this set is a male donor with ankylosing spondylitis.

As DNA, the CDR3 is TGTGCCAGCAGCTTGGCCGGGACAGGGAGCGCTGAAGCTTTCTTT. Translated: CASSLAGTGSAEAFF. J is TRBJ1-1 and V is TRBV5-5; 9 bases align to TRBD1. The CDR3 totals 15 residues. Germline trimming cut 0 bases from V and 6 bases from J; bases unmatched to any gene: 6. From germline, CDR1 is SGHKS and CDR2 YYEKEE (reference sequence).

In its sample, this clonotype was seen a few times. The CDR3 nucleotides are TGTGCCAGCAGTTGGACTAGCGGGGGGACCGGGGAGCTGTTTTTT. Protein: CASSWTSGGTGELFF. The V and J genes are TRBV12-3 or TRBV12-4 and TRBJ2-2; TRBD2 agrees at 14 bases. Losses at the gene ends were 4 bases for V and 5 bases for J; bases not matched to a gene: 0. This CDR3 region has 15 residues.

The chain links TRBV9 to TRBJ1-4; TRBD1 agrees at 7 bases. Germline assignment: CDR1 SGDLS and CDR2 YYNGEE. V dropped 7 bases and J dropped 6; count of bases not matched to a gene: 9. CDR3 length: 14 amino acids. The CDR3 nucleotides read TGTGCCAGCGCTAAGACAGGGCCTGATGAAAAACTGTTTTTT. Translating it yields CASAKTGPDEKLFF.

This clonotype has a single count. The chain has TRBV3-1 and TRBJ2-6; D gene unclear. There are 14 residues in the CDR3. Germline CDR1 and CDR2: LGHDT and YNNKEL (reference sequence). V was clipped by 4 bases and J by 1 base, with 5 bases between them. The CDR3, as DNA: TGTGCCAGCAGCCCCCTTTCTGGGGCCAACGTCCTGACTTTC. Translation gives CASSPLSGANVLTF.

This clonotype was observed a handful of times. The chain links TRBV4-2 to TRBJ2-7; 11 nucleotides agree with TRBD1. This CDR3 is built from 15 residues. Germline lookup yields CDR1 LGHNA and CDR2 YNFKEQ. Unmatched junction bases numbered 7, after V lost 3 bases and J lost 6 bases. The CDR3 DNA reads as TGTGCCAGCAGCCAGACCGGGACAGGGGGAACCGAGCAGTACTTC. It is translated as CASSQTGTGGTEQYF.

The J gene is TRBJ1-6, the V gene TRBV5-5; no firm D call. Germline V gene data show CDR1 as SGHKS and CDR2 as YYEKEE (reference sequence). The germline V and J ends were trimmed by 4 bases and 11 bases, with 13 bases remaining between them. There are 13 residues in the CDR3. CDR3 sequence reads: CASSRRLEAPLHF. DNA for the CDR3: TGTGCCAGCAGCCGAAGACTGGAGGCACCCCTCCACTTT.

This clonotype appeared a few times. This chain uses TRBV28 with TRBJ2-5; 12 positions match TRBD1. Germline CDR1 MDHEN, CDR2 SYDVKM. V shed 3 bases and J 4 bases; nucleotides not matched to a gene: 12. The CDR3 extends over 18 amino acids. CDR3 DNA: TGTGCCAGCAGTTTCTCCCGGGGACAGGGGGCGTCCGGAGAGACCCAGTACTTC. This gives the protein CASSFSRGQGASGETQYF. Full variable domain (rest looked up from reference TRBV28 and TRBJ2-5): DVKVTQSSRYLVKRTGEKVFLECVQDMDHENMFWYRQDPGLGLRLIYFSYDVKMKEKGDIPEGYSVSREKKERFSLILESASTNQTSMYLCASSFSRGQGASGETQYFGPGTRLLVL.

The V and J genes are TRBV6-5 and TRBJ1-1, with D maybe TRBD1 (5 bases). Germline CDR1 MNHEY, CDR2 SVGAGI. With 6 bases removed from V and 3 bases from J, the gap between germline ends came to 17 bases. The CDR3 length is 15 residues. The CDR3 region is CASRYDSGPDTEAFF. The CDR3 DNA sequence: TGTGCCAGCAGGTATGACAGTGGCCCGGACACTGAAGCTTTCTTT.

CDR3 bases: TGTGCCAGCAGGGGGACGGAGATGCACTATGGCTACACCTTC. Translation gives CASRGTEMHYGYTF. The chain joins TRBV6-1 to TRBJ1-2; perhaps TRBD1 as D (5 bases). The CDR3 contains 14 residues. V lost 6 bases, J lost 3 bases, and 14 bases lay in between. Germline V CDR1 and CDR2: MNHNS, SASEGT.

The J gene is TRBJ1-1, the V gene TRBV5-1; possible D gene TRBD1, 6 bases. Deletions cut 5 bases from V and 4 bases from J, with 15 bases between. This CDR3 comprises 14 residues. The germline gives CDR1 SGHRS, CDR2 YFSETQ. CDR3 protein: CASRQGFGATEAFF. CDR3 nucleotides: TGCGCCAGCAGACAGGGTTTTGGGGCCACTGAAGCTTTCTTT.

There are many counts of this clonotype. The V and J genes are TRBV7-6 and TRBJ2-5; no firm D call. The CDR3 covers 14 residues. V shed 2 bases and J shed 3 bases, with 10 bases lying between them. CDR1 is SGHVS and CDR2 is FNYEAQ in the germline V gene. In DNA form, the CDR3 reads TGTGCCAGCAGCTTAAGTCACATCGAAGAGACCCAGTACTTC. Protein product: CASSLSHIEETQYF.

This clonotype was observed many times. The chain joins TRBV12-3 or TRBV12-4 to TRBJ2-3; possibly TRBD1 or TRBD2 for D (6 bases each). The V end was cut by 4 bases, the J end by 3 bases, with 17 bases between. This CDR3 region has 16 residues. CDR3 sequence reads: CASSSSREGGTDTQYF. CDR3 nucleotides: TGTGCCAGCAGTTCCTCGCGGGAAGGGGGAACAGATACGCAGTATTTT.

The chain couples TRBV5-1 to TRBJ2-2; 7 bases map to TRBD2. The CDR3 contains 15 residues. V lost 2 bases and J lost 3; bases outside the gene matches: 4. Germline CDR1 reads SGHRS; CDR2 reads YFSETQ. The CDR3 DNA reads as TGCGCCAGCAGCTTTGGGGCGGGAGACACCGGGGAGCTGTTTTTT. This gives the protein CASSFGAGDTGELFF.

DNA of the CDR3: TGCAGTGCTAACGGAATAGGTTACAATGAGCAGTTCTTC. This gives the protein CSANGIGYNEQFF. This chain uses TRBV20-1 with TRBJ2-1, with unresolved D. This CDR3 is built from 13 residues. Germline CDR1 reads DFQATT; CDR2 reads SNEGSKA (reference sequence). V was cut by 4 bases and J by 4 bases, with 11 bases left in between.